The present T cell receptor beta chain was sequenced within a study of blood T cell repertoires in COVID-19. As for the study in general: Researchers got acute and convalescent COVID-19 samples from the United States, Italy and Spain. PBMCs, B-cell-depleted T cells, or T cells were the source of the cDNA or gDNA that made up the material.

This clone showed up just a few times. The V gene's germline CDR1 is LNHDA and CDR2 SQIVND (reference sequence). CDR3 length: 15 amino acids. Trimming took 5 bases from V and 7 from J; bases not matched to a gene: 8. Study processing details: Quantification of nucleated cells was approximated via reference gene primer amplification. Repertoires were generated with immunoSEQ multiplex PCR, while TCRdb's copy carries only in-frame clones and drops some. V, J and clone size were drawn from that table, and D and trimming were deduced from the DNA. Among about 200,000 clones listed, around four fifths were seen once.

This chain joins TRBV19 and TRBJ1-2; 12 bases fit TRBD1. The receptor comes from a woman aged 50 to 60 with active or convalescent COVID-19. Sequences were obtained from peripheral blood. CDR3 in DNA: TGTGCCAGTAGTGCACCCGGGACAGGGGGCTTTGGCTACACCTTC. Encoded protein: CASSAPGTGGFGYTF.